Following are 6 T cell receptor beta chains from one sample sequenced in a study of cytomegalovirus exposure and HLA in healthy donors (dated by TCRdb to about 2017). Library generation was performed with the immunoSEQ multiplex PCR assay. For the multiplex PCR, a mixture combining 60 forward primers for TCR Vbeta segments and 13 reverse primers for TCR Jbeta segments was used. The table comes from immuneACCESS by way of TCRdb, which keeps in-frame sequences with V and J called. Part of the clones is missing from these tables; in studies checked, under half for an unresolved V gene and the rest for unknown reasons. This sample holds about 90,000 clones; approximately 88% were observed only once. Together, the top ten hold about 2% of the sample. What was sequenced was PBMCs. The receptors originated from a young man in good health and CMV-seronegative.

CDR3 amino acids: CARSSGSADTQYF. CDR3 DNA: TGTGCCAGGTCAAGCGGGAGTGCAGATACGCAGTATTTT. The rearrangement links TRBV2 to TRBJ2-3; 8 bases agree with TRBD2. Germline CDR1 reads SNHLY; CDR2 reads FYNNEI. This CDR3 is 13 amino acids long. With V trimmed by 9 bases and J by 4 bases, 6 bases remained unmatched.

The count of this clone is one. CDR3 sequence reads: CASSQAEYNEQFF. DNA of the CDR3: TGCGCCAGCAGCCAAGCTGAGTACAATGAGCAGTTCTTC. V gene TRBV4-1 combines with J gene TRBJ2-1, with D unclear. The germline gives CDR1 MGHRA, CDR2 YSYEKL. The CDR3 loop spans 13 amino acids. The germline V and J ends were trimmed by 1 base and 4 bases, with 5 bases remaining between them.

V and J are TRBV27 and TRBJ1-1; no reliable D call. CDR1 MNHEY and CDR2 SMNVEV come from the germline V gene (reference sequence). The ends were cut back, 5 bases at V and 9 bases at J, with 22 bases in the middle. The CDR3 has 15 amino acids. The CDR3 DNA sequence: TGTGCCAGCAGTACATACCCCACCGGGTCGGGTAAAGCTTTCTTT. Translating gives CASSTYPTGSGKAFF.

This clone was picked up a small number of times. The gene calls are TRBV18 and TRBJ1-5; perhaps TRBD1 as D (6 bases). CDR3 length equals 14 residues. V lost 8 bases, J lost 0 bases, and 11 bases lay in between. Germline-derived CDR1 and CDR2 are KGHSH and LQKENI. The CDR3, as DNA: TGTGCCAGCGCTGAAGGGGGTAGCAATCAGCCCCAGCATTTT. Its protein is CASAEGGSNQPQHF.

The chain carries TRBV5-4 and TRBJ2-2; 8 bases map to TRBD2. V shed 0 bases and J 5 bases; nucleotides not matched to a gene: 6. This CDR3 is 16 amino acids long. CDR1 SGHNT and CDR2 YYREEE come from the germline V gene (reference sequence). In nucleotides, the CDR3 is TGTGCCAGCAGCTTGGCTACGGGAGGGCCGACCGGGGAGCTGTTTTTT. Translated: CASSLATGGPTGELFF.

V is TRBV7-6 and J is TRBJ1-1; 7 nucleotides align to TRBD1. The J segment lost 2 bases and the V segment lost 2 bases, leaving 8 bases of the junction unmatched. The CDR3 consists of 16 residues. CDR1 is SGHVS and CDR2 is FNYEAQ in the germline V gene. DNA for the CDR3: TGTGCCAGCAGCTTAACTGCGAGGGGGCGAAACACTGAAGCTTTCTTT. Translation: CASSLTARGRNTEAFF.